This T cell receptor (beta chain) was identified in a study of CD8 T cells in ankylosing spondylitis. Study outcomes and limitations: It appeared that ankylosing spondylitis blood was characterized by a TCR beta motif of about 8 highly homologous variants. Disease-associated clones were reportedly significantly overrepresented in matched ankylosing spondylitis synovial fluid.

Turning to this clonotype: Its antigen is currently unknown.

Library preparation for TCR beta used quantitative 5'-RACE with molecular barcodes. TCRdb re-called the 5' RACE reads with MiXCR, one entry per CDR3 protein. Seen here are hundreds of thousands of distinct CDR3 sequences, 12% observed once, and the top ten hold approximately 0.46%. The V end lost 3 bases, the J end lost 0 bases, and 13 bases lay between the germline ends. Germline-derived CDR1 and CDR2 are LGHNA and YNFKEQ. This CDR3 contains 16 residues. V gene TRBV4-2 combines with J gene TRBJ2-3; either TRBD1 or TRBD2 may fit D (5 bases each). Specimen: blood, either unsorted or a sorted T cell fraction (not recorded which). This clonotype was sampled from a male donor with ankylosing spondylitis. As DNA, the CDR3 is TGTGCCAGCAGCCAGAGAGGGGCGACTAGCACAGATACGCAGTATTTT. Protein product: CASSQRGATSTDTQYF.